The 24 T cell receptor beta chains below come from one sample, sequenced in a study of radiotherapy plus CTLA-4 blockade in lung cancer. Profiled with immunoSEQ multiplex PCR; TCRdb holds only in-frame clones, not every one. The profile covers approximately 76,000 clones, with over 70% appearing a single time and 4% taken by the ten largest. The source was peripheral blood, collected from a patient treated with radiotherapy plus ipilimumab. Source of these receptors: a human donor with non-small cell lung cancer who had a partial response to radiotherapy plus ipilimumab. Some clones in this sample may be carry-over from other donors' samples.

The chain couples TRBV5-4 to TRBJ2-7, with TRBD1 matching over 10 bases. This CDR3 is 15 amino acids long. V lost 4 bases, J lost 6 bases, and 10 bases stayed unmatched. From germline, CDR1 is SGHNT and CDR2 YYREEE (reference sequence). CDR3 in DNA: TGTGCCAGCAGCCAACCCGGGACAGGGGTCTTCGAGCAGTACTTC. Translation gives CASSQPGTGVFEQYF.

The rearrangement links TRBV7-9 to TRBJ1-2; D may be TRBD1 (6 bases). The CDR3 is 15 amino acids. CDR1 SEHNR and CDR2 FQNEAQ come from the germline V gene (reference sequence). V lost 10 bases and J lost 5, with 23 bases in between. The CDR3, as DNA: TGTGCCACAAACGACGGGACAACCTTGAAGTATGGCTACACCTTC. It specifies CATNDGTTLKYGYTF.

This clone has a handful of counts. V gene TRBV7-9 combines with J gene TRBJ1-1, with D hard to call. This CDR3 is 15 amino acids long. CDR1 and CDR2 from the germline V gene are SEHNR and FQNEAQ (reference sequence). V lost 5 bases to trimming and J lost 0 bases, with 13 bases between them. CDR3 region: CASSQDNSMNTEAFF. The DNA of the CDR3 is TGTGCCAGCAGCCAAGACAACAGTATGAACACTGAAGCTTTCTTT.

The J gene is TRBJ1-5, the V gene TRBV19; TRBD1 might be the D (5 bases). The CDR3 loop spans 15 amino acids. The germline CDR1 and CDR2 sequences are LNHDA and SQIVND (reference sequence). Trimming took off 4 bases at V and 6 bases at J, with 16 bases between the two ends. The CDR3 sequence: CASSTPGILSQPQHF. CDR3 nucleotides: TGTGCCAGTAGTACGCCAGGGATTCTGAGTCAGCCCCAGCATTTT.

The genes are TRBV27 and TRBJ1-3, with D tentatively TRBD1 (5 bases). Trimming removed 4 bases at V and 0 bases at J, with 16 bases between. The germline V gene encodes CDR1 MNHEY and CDR2 SMNVEV (reference sequence). The CDR3 extends over 17 amino acids. The CDR3: CASSSRKDTSSGNTIYF. The CDR3 DNA reads as TGTGCCAGCAGTTCCCGAAAGGACACAAGCTCTGGAAACACCATATATTTT.

The rearrangement links TRBV9 to TRBJ1-1, with a tentative D call TRBD1 (5 bases). Trimming removed 0 bases from V and 3 bases from J, with 6 bases in between. Germline CDR1 is SGDLS and CDR2 is YYNGEE. The CDR3 extends over 13 amino acids. CDR3 region: CASSVEQDTEAFF. For the CDR3, the DNA is TGTGCCAGCAGCGTAGAACAGGACACTGAAGCTTTCTTT.

The count of this clone is one. The chain is built from TRBV11-2 and TRBJ2-5; D is perhaps TRBD2 (7 bases). V gave up 5 bases and J gave up 8 bases, with 21 bases separating them. This CDR3 region has 15 residues. The germline V gene encodes CDR1 SGHAT and CDR2 FQNNGV. The CDR3 DNA is TGTGCCAGCAGCCTCTTTGGGGGGGCCTCAGGTACCCAGTACTTC. Encoded protein: CASSLFGGASGTQYF.

The rearrangement uses TRBV6-1 and TRBJ2-7; the match to TRBD1 covers 10 bases. From germline, CDR1 is MNHNS and CDR2 SASEGT. J was trimmed by 3 bases and V by 6 bases; bases with no gene match: 8. This CDR3 has 15 amino acids. CDR3 sequence: CASRAGTGVLYEQYF. In DNA form, the CDR3 reads TGTGCCAGCAGAGCCGGGACAGGGGTCCTCTACGAGCAGTACTTC.

The chain uses TRBV4-3 and TRBJ1-6; D unresolved. The germline V and J ends were trimmed by 0 bases and 5 bases, with 11 bases remaining between them. The CDR3 runs to 16 residues. The germline gives CDR1 LGHNA, CDR2 YSLEER. The CDR3 DNA follows: TGCGCCAGCAGCCAAGATCTGTGGCTGAATAATTCACCCCTCCACTTT. Protein sequence: CASSQDLWLNNSPLHF.

The chain employs TRBV28 and TRBJ1-1; D is undetermined. Trimming removed 8 bases from V and 5 bases from J, with 21 bases in between. The germline V gene has CDR1 MDHEN and CDR2 SYDVKM. The CDR3 is 15 residues long. CDR3 coding DNA: TGTGCCAGCCGCCCCACGACGGGGAGGAGGACTGAAGCTTTCTTT. Its translation: CASRPTTGRRTEAFF.

This sequence joins TRBV6-5 and TRBJ2-1, with 10 positions matching TRBD1. The CDR3 extends over 16 amino acids. CDR1 MNHEY and CDR2 SVGAGI come from the germline V gene. V gave up 0 bases and J gave up 5 bases; unmatched junction bases: 4. The CDR3 reads CASSYSKGTGDNEQFF. In DNA, the CDR3 is TGTGCCAGCAGTTACTCGAAAGGGACAGGGGACAATGAGCAGTTCTTC.

The rearrangement joins TRBV9 to TRBJ1-1; D may be TRBD1 (5 bases). V lost 5 bases to trimming and J lost 5 bases, with 13 bases between them. The CDR3 has 13 residues. The V gene's germline CDR1 is SGDLS and CDR2 YYNGEE. The CDR3 loop reads CASSEGVGTEAFF. The CDR3 region has the DNA TGTGCCAGCAGTGAAGGGGTTGGGACTGAAGCTTTCTTT.

This clone was counted at least ten times. This chain connects TRBV6-6 to TRBJ1-2; 8 positions match TRBD1. The CDR3 totals 16 residues. The junction had 6 bases not matched to a gene; V was cut back by 3 bases and J by 0 bases. Germline V gives CDR1 MNHNY, CDR2 SVGAGI (reference sequence). The chain's CDR3 is CASSYPRTGPNYGYTF. Written as DNA, the CDR3 is TGTGCCAGCAGTTATCCGAGGACAGGGCCTAACTATGGCTACACCTTC.

This CDR3 is CACRAFIPDTQYF. In DNA form, the CDR3 reads TGTGCCTGCAGGGCCTTTATCCCAGATACGCAGTATTTT. The chain is built from TRBV30 and TRBJ2-3; possible D gene TRBD1, 5 bases. The germline V gene encodes CDR1 GTSNPN and CDR2 SVGIG (reference sequence). The CDR3 loop spans 13 amino acids. V shed 6 bases and J shed 4 bases, with 14 bases lying between them.

The chain combines TRBV7-3 with TRBJ2-2; no clear D gene. Germline V gene data show CDR1 as SGHTA and CDR2 as FQGTGA. V lost 5 bases and J 7 bases, leaving 8 bases between the germline ends. The CDR3 length is 12 residues. CDR3 sequence reads: CASSQSGGELFF. In DNA, the CDR3 is TGTGCCAGCAGCCAGTCGGGCGGGGAGCTGTTTTTT.

This clone showed up just once. The J gene is TRBJ2-7, the V gene TRBV18; TRBD1 aligns across 8 bases. The CDR3 is 16 amino acids. Trimming removed 2 bases from V and 6 bases from J; junction bases left unmatched: 12. The germline V gene has CDR1 KGHSH and CDR2 LQKENI. The CDR3 DNA sequence: TGTGCCAGCTCACCAGCCGGACAGGGAGCGGGTGGCGAGCAGTACTTC. It codes for CASSPAGQGAGGEQYF.

V gene TRBV4-2 combines with J gene TRBJ1-2; D ambiguous. The V gene lost 1 base and the J gene lost 6 bases, with 9 bases spanning the gap. The germline V gene encodes CDR1 LGHNA and CDR2 YNFKEQ. The CDR3 is 13 residues long. The CDR3 loop is CASSQVGLHGYTF. CDR3 nucleotides: TGTGCCAGCAGCCAAGTTGGACTCCATGGCTACACCTTC.

This clone was recorded only once. The J gene is TRBJ2-7, the V gene TRBV6-1; D call uncertain. Trimming shortened V by 3 bases and J by 3 bases, and 6 bases separated the two germline ends. This CDR3 is 12 amino acids long. CDR1 and CDR2 (germline): MNHNS, SASEGT. The CDR3 spells CASSDSGYEQYF. In nucleotides, the CDR3 is TGTGCCAGCAGTGATTCAGGCTACGAGCAGTACTTC.

This chain connects TRBV19 to TRBJ1-2; 10 bases align to TRBD1. CDR3 length: 15 amino acids. Germline-derived CDR1 and CDR2 are LNHDA and SQIVND (reference sequence). V shed 4 bases, J shed 8 bases, and the junction held 10 bases outside the gene matches. CDR3 protein: CASSNPGQGIGGYTF. The CDR3 region has the DNA TGTGCCAGTAGTAACCCGGGACAGGGGATTGGAGGCTACACCTTC.

The V gene is TRBV2, the J gene TRBJ2-2; a weak D match, TRBD1 (5 bases). Germline CDR1 is SNHLY and CDR2 is FYNNEI. V was clipped by 6 bases and J by 4 bases, with 15 bases between them. This CDR3 spans 15 amino acids. DNA of the CDR3: TGTGCCAGCAGCTCCACGACAGCAGGCACCGGGGAGCTGTTTTTT. Amino acid sequence: CASSSTTAGTGELFF.

The rearrangement joins TRBV11-2 to TRBJ2-4, with 9 bases lining up with TRBD2. CDR3 size: 17 residues. V shed 1 base, J shed 6 bases, and the junction held 10 bases outside the gene matches. Germline loops: CDR1 SGHAT, CDR2 FQNNGV. CDR3 sequence: CASSLGLAGGGGNIQYF. CDR3 nucleotides: TGTGCCAGCAGCTTAGGTTTGGCGGGAGGGGGGGGAAACATTCAGTACTTC.

The CDR3 DNA is TGTGCCAGCAGCTTAAGACAGACTAGCAATCAGCCCCAGCATTTT. It encodes CASSLRQTSNQPQHF. The chain employs TRBV7-2 and TRBJ1-5, with a possible D match to TRBD1 (5 bases). Trimming pared 2 bases from V and 0 bases from J, leaving 8 bases between. Germline-derived CDR1 and CDR2 are SGHTA and FQGNSA. The CDR3 runs 15 residues.

This chain connects TRBV7-6 to TRBJ1-2; D remains ambiguous. CDR1 is SGHVS, CDR2 FNYEAQ, per germline. Trimming took off 0 bases at V and 5 bases at J, with 10 bases between the two ends. This CDR3 comprises 14 residues. CDR3 bases: TGTGCCAGCAGCTTAGCAGGTGGAGGGTATGGCTACACCTTC. This codes for CASSLAGGGYGYTF.

A single count supports this clone. The chain has TRBV28 and TRBJ1-2; tentative D call: TRBD1 (6 bases). The ends were cut back, 8 bases at V and 4 bases at J, with 17 bases in the middle. The germline V gene encodes CDR1 MDHEN and CDR2 SYDVKM. The CDR3 has 14 residues. CDR3 sequence reads: CASRPHQGIYGYTF. The CDR3 nucleotides are TGTGCCAGCCGCCCTCACCAGGGGATCTATGGCTACACCTTC.